This T cell receptor beta chain originates from a study of T cells in Graves' hyperthyroidism and ophthalmopathy. Study-level background: Initial diagnosis, before any treatment, was when peripheral blood was collected. Points from the study as a whole: The blood repertoire included most of the expanded thyroid clonotypes above 0.001. Ophthalmopathy was distinguished from stable hyperthyroidism by 13 V-J signatures.

This CDR3 is built from 16 residues. Germline assignment: CDR1 LNHDA and CDR2 SQIVND (reference sequence). V was cut by 0 bases and J by 1 base, with 12 bases left in between. Worth noting for this clonotype: Its cognate antigen is unknown.

What was amplified from RNA transcripts were TCR beta CDR3 regions. TCR CDR3 underwent first-round RT-PCR with the HTBI primer set. One entry per CDR3 protein results from TCRdb running MiXCR on the multiplex PCR reads. The profile shows some 370,000 distinct CDR3 sequences, over 13% of them singletons. This clonotype originated in a man in his fifties with Graves' ophthalmopathy. This rearrangement joins TRBV19 to TRBJ1-1; D gene unclear. Material: blood. CDR3 protein: CASSIDVYRGNTEAFF. In nucleotides, the CDR3 is TGTGCCAGTAGTATAGACGTGTACCGGGGGAACACTGAAGCTTTCTTT.